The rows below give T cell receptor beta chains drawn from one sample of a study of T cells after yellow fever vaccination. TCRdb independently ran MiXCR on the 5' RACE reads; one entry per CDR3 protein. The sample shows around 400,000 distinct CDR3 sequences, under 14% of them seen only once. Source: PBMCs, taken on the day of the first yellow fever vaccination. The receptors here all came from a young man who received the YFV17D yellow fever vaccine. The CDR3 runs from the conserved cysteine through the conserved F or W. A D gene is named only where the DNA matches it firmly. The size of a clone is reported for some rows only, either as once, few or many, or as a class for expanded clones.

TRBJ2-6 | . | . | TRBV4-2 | TGTGCCAGCAGCCCGAGAATCAGGGGCCTATCTGGGGCCAACGTCCTGACTTTC | CASSPRIRGLSGANVLTF
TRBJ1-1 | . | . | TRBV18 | TGTGCCAGCTCACCAGCCCAGGGAGGTAGGAACACTGAAGCTTTCTTT | CASSPAQGGRNTEAFF
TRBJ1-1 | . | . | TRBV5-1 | TGCGCCAGCAGCTTGGCTCGGGGGGCGGGAATGGTGGCTTTCTTT | CASSLARGAGMVAFF
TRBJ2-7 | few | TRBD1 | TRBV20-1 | TGCAGTGCTAGTGGGACAGGGGGAGGGTACGAGCAGTACTTC | CSASGTGGGYEQYF
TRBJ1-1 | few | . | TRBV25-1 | TGTGCCAGCAGTGTAACAGAGGGATACACTGAAGCTTTCTTT | CASSVTEGYTEAFF
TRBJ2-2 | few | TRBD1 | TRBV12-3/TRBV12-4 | TGTGCCAGCAGGGGACAGGGTGGACCCGGGGAGCTGTTTTTT | CASRGQGGPGELFF
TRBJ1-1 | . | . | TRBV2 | TGTGCCAGCAGCTACCTTTTTGTGGAAGCTGAAGCTTTCTTT | CASSYLFVEAEAFF
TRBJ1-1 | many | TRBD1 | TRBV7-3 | TGTGCCAGCAGCTCCCTTCCACCCGGACAGGGAGGTAAAGCTTTCTTT | CASSSLPPGQGGKAFF
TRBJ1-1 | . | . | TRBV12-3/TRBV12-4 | TGTGCCAGCAGTTCCCGGGGGGAGGGGCTGAACACTGAAGCTTTCTTT | CASSSRGEGLNTEAFF
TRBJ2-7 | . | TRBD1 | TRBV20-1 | TGCAGTGCTAGATCGCGAGGGGGCGGTGAGCAGTACTTC | CSARSRGGGEQYF
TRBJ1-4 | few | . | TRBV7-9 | TGTGCCAGCAGCTTAGTTTCCGGACTGAATGAAAAACTGTTTTTT | CASSLVSGLNEKLFF
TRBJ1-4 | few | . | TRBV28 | TGTGCCAGCGGGGACCCGGGAAGCGCAACTAATGAAAAACTGTTTTTT | CASGDPGSATNEKLFF
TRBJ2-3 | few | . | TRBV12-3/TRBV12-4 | TGTGCCAGCAGTTTTTCAGCGGACCCTAGCACAGATACGCAGTATTTT | CASSFSADPSTDTQYF
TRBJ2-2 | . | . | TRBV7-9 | TGTGCCAGCAGCTTCCCCGGGGTATTCGCGAACACCGGGGAGCTGTTTTTT | CASSFPGVFANTGELFF
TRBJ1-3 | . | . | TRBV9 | TGTGCCAGCAGCGTAGCCGGGGGGCTAACTGGAAACACCATATATTTT | CASSVAGGLTGNTIYF
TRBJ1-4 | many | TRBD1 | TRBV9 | TGTGCCAGCAGCGTAGCACAGGGGCTCGGTGAAAAACTGTTTTTT | CASSVAQGLGEKLFF
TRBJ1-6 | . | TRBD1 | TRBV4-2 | TGTGCCAGCAGCCACGGACAGGGGGTTATAAATTCACCCCTCCACTTT | CASSHGQGVINSPLHF
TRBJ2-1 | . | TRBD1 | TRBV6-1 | TGTGCCAGCAGGGATACAGGGGGGAGAAATGAGCAGTTCTTC | CASRDTGGRNEQFF
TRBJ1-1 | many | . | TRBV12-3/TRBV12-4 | TGTGCCAGCAGTTTCCGGCTCGGCAGCCGGGGTGCTGAAGCTTTCTTT | CASSFRLGSRGAEAFF
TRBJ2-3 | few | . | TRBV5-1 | TGCGCCAGCAGCTTGGGAGGGGATAGCACAGATACGCAGTATTTT | CASSLGGDSTDTQYF
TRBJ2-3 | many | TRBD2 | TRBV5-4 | TGTGCCAGCAGCTTTTGGGAACTAGCGGGGGATACGCAGTATTTT | CASSFWELAGDTQYF
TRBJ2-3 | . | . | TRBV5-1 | TGCGCCAGCAGCTTGGCCCGAACAGATACGCAGTATTTT | CASSLARTDTQYF
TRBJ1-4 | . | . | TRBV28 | TGTGCCAGCAGTTTAGGCGGGGCAGAGGAAAAACTGTTTTTT | CASSLGGAEEKLFF
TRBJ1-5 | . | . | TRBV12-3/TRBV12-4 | TGTGCCAGCAGTCTAGCGGGAGATAGCAATCAGCCCCAGCATTTT | CASSLAGDSNQPQHF
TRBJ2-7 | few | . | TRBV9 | TGTGCCAGCGGGGTCTCGGGTGTCGACGAGCAGTACTTC | CASGVSGVDEQYF
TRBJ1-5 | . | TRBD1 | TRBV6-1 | TGTGCCAGCAGTGGGGGGACAGGGCTCAATCAGCCCCAGCATTTT | CASSGGTGLNQPQHF
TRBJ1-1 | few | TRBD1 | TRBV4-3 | TGCGCCAGCAGCCGAGGCGGGACAGGGTTGACTGAAGCTTTCTTT | CASSRGGTGLTEAFF
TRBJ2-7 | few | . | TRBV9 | TGTGCCAGCAGCGCAGGACACTCCGCGTCCTACGAGCAGTACTTC | CASSAGHSASYEQYF
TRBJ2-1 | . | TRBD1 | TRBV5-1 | TGCGCCAGCAGCCCGTACGGACAGGGGCTTTATAAAGAGCAGTTCTTC | CASSPYGQGLYKEQFF
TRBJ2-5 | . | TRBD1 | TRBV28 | TGTGCCAGCAGTTTATACCCGGGACAGACACAAGAGACCCAGTACTTC | CASSLYPGQTQETQYF
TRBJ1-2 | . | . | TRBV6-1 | TGTGCCAGCAGGACCATCGGGACCGCGGGCAACTATGGCTACACCTTC | CASRTIGTAGNYGYTF
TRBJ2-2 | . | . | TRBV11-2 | TGTGCCAGCGGAGCGGCTAAGGCGAACACCGGGGAGCTGTTTTTT | CASGAAKANTGELFF
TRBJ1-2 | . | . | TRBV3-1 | TGTGCCAGCAGCCAATCCCTGGACTATGGCTACACCTTC | CASSQSLDYGYTF
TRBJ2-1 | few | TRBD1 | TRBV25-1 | TGTGCCAGCAGTGATAACAGGGGGGACGTCCACAATGAGCAGTTCTTC | CASSDNRGDVHNEQFF
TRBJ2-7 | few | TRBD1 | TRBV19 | TGTGCCAGTAGTACCGAACCGGGACAGGGGTCCTACGAGCAGTACTTC | CASSTEPGQGSYEQYF
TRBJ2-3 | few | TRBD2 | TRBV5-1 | TGCGCCAGCACCGATGAGCGGGGGGAAATCACAGATACGCAGTATTTT | CASTDERGEITDTQYF
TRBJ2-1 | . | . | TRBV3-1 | TGTGCCAGCAGCCAAGATTGGCAGGATACACCTAGCTCCTACAATGAGCAGTTCTTC | CASSQDWQDTPSSYNEQFF
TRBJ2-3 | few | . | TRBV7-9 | TGTGCCAGCAGCTTAGCGGTGGGGCGGGCAGATACGCAGTATTTT | CASSLAVGRADTQYF
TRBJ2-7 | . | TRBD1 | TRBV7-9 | TGTGCCAGCACCCCGACAGGGGCACCCTCCTACGAGCAGTACTTC | CASTPTGAPSYEQYF
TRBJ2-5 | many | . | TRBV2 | TGTGCCAGCGGACAGGGCCAGACTAGCGAAGAGACCCAGTACTTC | CASGQGQTSEETQYF
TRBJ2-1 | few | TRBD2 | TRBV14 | TGTGCCAGCAGCCAAGACCCGGGGGGGCCCTACTCCTACAATGAGCAGTTCTTC | CASSQDPGGPYSYNEQFF
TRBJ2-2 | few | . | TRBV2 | TGTGCCAGCAGCAACAGGGGAGGCACCGGGGAGCTGTTTTTT | CASSNRGGTGELFF
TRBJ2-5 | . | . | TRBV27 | TGTGCCAGCCGCAATCACGCTGTGGGCCGATTCCAGGAGACCCAGTACTTC | CASRNHAVGRFQETQYF